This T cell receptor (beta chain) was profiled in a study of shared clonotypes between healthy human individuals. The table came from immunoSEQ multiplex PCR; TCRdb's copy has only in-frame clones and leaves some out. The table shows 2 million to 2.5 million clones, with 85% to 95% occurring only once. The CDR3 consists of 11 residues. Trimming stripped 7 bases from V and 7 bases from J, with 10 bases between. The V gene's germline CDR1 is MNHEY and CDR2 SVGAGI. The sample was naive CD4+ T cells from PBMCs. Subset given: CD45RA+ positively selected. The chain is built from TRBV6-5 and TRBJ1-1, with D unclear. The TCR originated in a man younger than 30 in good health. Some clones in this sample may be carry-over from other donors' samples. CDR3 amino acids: CASTSRSEAFF. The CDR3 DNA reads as TGTGCCAGCACCTCGAGGAGTGAAGCTTTCTTT.